Listed here are 20 T cell receptor beta chains from one sample, sequenced in a study of kidney transplant recipient with SARS-CoV-2 infection. Each CDR3 protein gets one entry after TCRdb re-called the reads with MiXCR. The table includes under 250,000 distinct CDR3 sequences, 29% detected once. Material: a blood sample, obtained at baseline and between days 110 and 120 from a kidney transplant recipient. The receptors originated from a young adult male patient who had COVID-19 and was a kidney transplant recipient. Some T cells could come from the graft donor.

With respect to this clonotype: A much larger clone differs by one base, so this may be a read error. This chain joins TRBV5-1 and TRBJ2-7, with D perhaps TRBD1 or TRBD2 (5 bases each). Germline V lookup: CDR1 SGHRS, CDR2 YFSETQ. CDR3 length equals 15 residues. Trimming pared 0 bases from V and 9 bases from J, leaving 19 bases between. This chain's CDR3 is CASSLGGADYEGQYF. Written as DNA, the CDR3 is TGCGCCAGCAGCTTGGGTGGGGCAGACTACGAAGGGCAGTACTTC.

Comments on this clonotype: A much larger clonotype is one base distant, so this may be a read error. The rearrangement links TRBV5-6 to TRBJ1-5, with 7 positions matching TRBD1. Trimming at V came to 6 bases and at J to 5 bases, leaving 8 bases not matched to a gene. In germline, CDR1 is SGHDT, CDR2 YYEEEE. The CDR3 is 14 amino acids. The CDR3 region is CASNFGGGDQPQHF. For the CDR3, the DNA is TGTGCCAGCAACTTCGGAGGGGGCGATCAGCCCCAGCATTTT.

With regard to this clonotype: A read error may be the cause here, since a much bigger clone is one base away. Here the CDR3 reads CSAEDGPHNQPQHF. The CDR3 DNA reads TGCAGTGCTGAGGACGGCCCCCACAATCAGCCCCAGCATTTT. The J gene is TRBJ1-5, the V gene TRBV20-1; no definite D call. This CDR3 has 14 amino acids. V dropped 5 bases and J dropped 3 bases, with 14 bases sitting between them. The germline gives CDR1 DFQATT, CDR2 SNEGSKA (reference sequence).

In its sample, this clonotype was seen a few times. This could be a read error, since a much larger clone is one nucleotide away. The chain carries TRBV7-9 and TRBJ1-2; D remains unclear. The germline V gene encodes CDR1 SEHNR and CDR2 FQNEAQ (reference sequence). CDR3 size: 17 residues. V was cut by 5 bases and J by 4 bases, with 23 bases left in between. The CDR3 bases are TGTGCCAGCAGCCGTCCAGCATACCATGGAAAGACCTATGGCTACACCTTC. It is translated as CASSRPAYHGKTYGYTF.

This clonotype showed up many times. The chain couples TRBV20-1 to TRBJ2-7; either TRBD1 or TRBD2 may fit D (5 bases each). The CDR3 consists of 14 residues. The V and J ends lost 6 bases and 6 bases respectively, with 21 bases between them. CDR1 DFQATT and CDR2 SNEGSKA come from the germline V gene (reference sequence). The chain's CDR3 is CSANAGTLQPEQYF. CDR3 in DNA: TGCAGTGCAAATGCCGGGACGCTCCAACCCGAGCAGTACTTC.

This clonotype was observed many times. The J gene is TRBJ2-1, the V gene TRBV12-3 or TRBV12-4; tentative D call: TRBD1 (6 bases). The V end lost 0 bases, the J end lost 7 bases, and 16 bases lay between the germline ends. The CDR3 runs 16 residues. CDR3 nucleotide sequence: TGTGCCAGCAGTTTAGCGCCCTGGGGGCAGGATAATGAGCAGTTCTTC. It is translated as CASSLAPWGQDNEQFF.

This clonotype has a count of ten or more. The rearrangement uses TRBV5-5 and TRBJ1-2, with unresolved D. The germline gives CDR1 SGHKS, CDR2 YYEKEE (reference sequence). The CDR3 contains 16 residues. V lost 7 bases and J 4 bases, leaving 23 bases between the germline ends. CDR3 coding DNA: TGTGCCAGCGATAAGACTGTCTCGCGAAAGACCTATGGCTACACCTTC. Protein product: CASDKTVSRKTYGYTF.

This clonotype has at least ten counts. This rearrangement joins TRBV3-1 to TRBJ1-2; D not certain. This CDR3 has 17 residues. In germline, CDR1 is LGHDT, CDR2 YNNKEL (reference sequence). V gave up 5 bases and J gave up 4 bases, with 23 bases separating them. The CDR3 region is CASSLAVTLRKTYGYTF. The CDR3 DNA reads as TGTGCCAGCAGCTTGGCTGTCACCCTTCGAAAGACCTATGGCTACACCTTC. Filled out from reference TRBV3-1 and TRBJ1-2, the complete variable domain reads DTAVSQTPKYLVTQMGNDKSIKCEQNLGHDTMYWYKQDSKKFLKIMFSYNNKELIINETVPNRFSPKSPDKAHLNLHINSLELGDSAVYFCASSLAVTLRKTYGYTFGSGTRLTVV.

With respect to this clonotype: One end of the junction fails to match germline, which may point to a read error. The rearrangement links TRBV7-6 to TRBJ2-3, with 12 positions matching TRBD2. This CDR3 has 17 amino acids. Germline V CDR1 and CDR2: SGHVS, FNYEAQ. CDR3 protein: CASSPRLAGETTDTQYF. In DNA form, the CDR3 reads TGTGCTAGCAGCCCCCGACTAGCGGGGGAGACCACAGATACGCAGTATTTT.

As concerns this clonotype: A much larger clone is a single base away; this may be a read error. The chain uses TRBV7-2 and TRBJ1-2; no reliable D call. The germline CDR1 and CDR2 sequences are SGHTA and FQGNSA. The CDR3 totals 17 residues. The CDR3 reads CVSSYYIRDGKTYGYTF. The CDR3 bases are TGTGTCAGCAGCTATTATATCAGAGACGGAAAGACCTATGGCTACACCTTC.

This clonotype was detected ten times or more. V usage is TRBV20-1 and J usage is TRBJ1-1; possibly TRBD1 for D (5 bases). Germline CDR1 is DFQATT and CDR2 is SNEGSKA (reference sequence). V was trimmed by 4 bases and J by 3 bases, leaving 15 bases between them. The CDR3 totals 14 residues. CDR3 sequence (DNA): TGCAGTGCTAAGGGCAGGGTAGGAGACACTGAAGCTTTCTTT. Translated, it gives CSAKGRVGDTEAFF.

This clonotype showed up many times. This chain joins TRBV6-5 and TRBJ2-1, with 10 bases that match TRBD1. Trimming cost V 4 bases and J 8 bases; bases outside gene matches: 5. The CDR3 covers 14 residues. Germline V gives CDR1 MNHEY, CDR2 SVGAGI. CDR3 residues: CASSLGQGGYEQFF. The CDR3 region has the DNA TGTGCCAGCAGTTTAGGACAGGGGGGATATGAGCAGTTCTTC.

The gene calls are TRBV6-8 and TRBJ1-1; 7 bases are a match to TRBD1. The CDR3 has 12 amino acids. The germline gives CDR1 MNHGY, CDR2 SAAAGT. Trimming at V came to 10 bases and at J to 6 bases, leaving 8 bases not matched to a gene. CDR3 bases: TGTGCCACGGATCCAGGGGGGGCTGAAGCTTTCTTT. Translation: CATDPGGAEAFF.

With regard to this clonotype: This sequence may be a read error, since a much larger clone differs from it by one base. The J gene is TRBJ1-2, the V gene TRBV6-5; D not resolved. This CDR3 region has 17 residues. Germline V gene lookup returns CDR1 MNHEY and CDR2 SVGAGI. The chain's CDR3 is CASSWQISMRKTYGHTF. CDR3 sequence (DNA): TGTGCCAGCAGTTGGCAGATCTCTATGCGAAAGACCTATGGCCACACCTTC.

This clonotype was observed at least ten times. This chain uses TRBV28 with TRBJ2-1, with TRBD2 identical over 10 bases. This CDR3 contains 16 residues. The germline CDR1 and CDR2 sequences are MDHEN and SYDVKM. V trimming: 8 bases; J trimming: 8 bases; junction bases outside the gene matches: 15. The CDR3 DNA is TGTGCCAGCCCCTCGCCCCCTAGCGGGAGAGGCGATGAGCAGTTCTTC. Translated: CASPSPPSGRGDEQFF.

Remarks on this clonotype: A much larger clone differs by one base, so this may be a read error. V gene TRBV10-3 combines with J gene TRBJ1-1; D is unresolved. This CDR3 comprises 13 residues. Germline lookup yields CDR1 ENHRY and CDR2 SYGVKD. V lost 8 bases and J 3 bases, leaving 13 bases between the germline ends. The CDR3 DNA follows: TGTGCCATCTTGGGGAATCTGGACACTGAAGCTTTCTTT. Residues: CAILGNLDTEAFF.

The CDR3 sequence is CASSFGGNGSQETQYF. CDR3 sequence (DNA): TGTGCCAGCAGTTTCGGCGGCAACGGGAGCCAAGAGACCCAGTACTTC. The J gene is TRBJ2-5, the V gene TRBV28; D possibly corresponds to TRBD2 (6 bases). Germline loops: CDR1 MDHEN, CDR2 SYDVKM. This CDR3 contains 16 residues. The germline V and J ends were trimmed by 3 bases and 1 base, with 15 bases remaining between them.

Points on this clonotype: This may come from a read error, since a much larger clone is one base off. The genes are TRBV20-1 and TRBJ2-7, with D possibly TRBD2 on 5 matching bases. CDR3 size: 13 residues. From germline, CDR1 is DFQATT and CDR2 SNEGSKA (reference sequence). The ends were cut back, 7 bases at V and 0 bases at J, with 13 bases in the middle. The CDR3 protein is CSVPGLFSYEQYF. The CDR3 DNA follows: TGCAGTGTGCCCGGACTGTTCTCCTACGAGCAGTACTTC.

This clonotype was picked up one time. This may be a read error: a much more frequent sequence differs by one nucleotide. This chain joins TRBV5-8 and TRBJ2-7, with D hard to call. The DNA end lines up better with TRBJ1-2; the J call may be wrong. The germline gives CDR1 SGHTS, CDR2 YDEGEE. The CDR3 runs to 16 residues. The CDR3 region is CTSSHGHPRKTYGYTF. Here the CDR3 DNA reads TGTACCAGCTCTCACGGTCATCCACGAAAGACCTATGGCTACACCTTC.

In this sample, this clonotype turned up many times. Because the CDR3's place on the DNA is in doubt, the DNA is left out and the CDR3 is given as listed by TCRdb. The rearrangement links TRBV7-9 to TRBJ1-5; TRBD1 was called by the table and not checked on the DNA. The CDR3 extends over 19 residues, inclusive of both ends. Germline V gives CDR1 SEHNR, CDR2 FQNEAQ (reference sequence). The CDR3 region is CASSFGPGQGAGSNQPQHF.